This paragraph covers one TCR beta chain sequence. The antigen is not known. This entry comes from a study of blood T cells in healthy people across ages. Regarding the study as a whole: Age advanced and TCR beta diversity per million T cells fell, roughly linearly. Researchers report that TCR beta diversity correlated strongly with naive T cell percentage.

Through a sample-barcoded 5' primer and a J-beta primer mix, a second PCR was run for roughly 6 to 12 cycles. TCRdb reprocessed the 5' RACE reads via MiXCR and lists one record per CDR3 protein. Of around 1,800,000 distinct CDR3 sequences listed, roughly two fifths were seen once; the top ten hold more than 20%. The origin of this receptor is a human donor in good health. The sample taken for sequencing was blood.

The CDR3 sequence: CSAYSGEETQYF. Written as DNA, the CDR3 is TGCAGCGCTTATAGCGGGGAAGAGACCCAGTACTTC. This chain connects TRBV29-1 to TRBJ2-5, with TRBD2 identical over 8 bases. Trimming cost V 7 bases and J 3 bases; bases outside gene matches: 4. Germline V gives CDR1 SQVTM, CDR2 ANQGSEA. The CDR3 covers 12 residues.